This TCR beta chain is drawn from a study of beta chain features in type 1 diabetes. As to this clone: The antigen is undetermined.

Study-wide results and caveats: The VDJ junctions of type 1 diabetes patients carried fewer insertions and more deletions. Among all four CD4+ subsets, Type 1 diabetes patients had TCRB CDR3s that were moderately but significantly shorter.

The entirety of the isolated RNA underwent reverse transcription, so expressed TCRB transcripts were sequenced. There were 3.5 million to 4.5 million reads on average in the naive, central memory and regulatory T cell samples. Produced via immunoSEQ multiplex PCR; TCRdb's table is partial and in-frame only. The data contain 150,000 to 200,000 clones, approximately 62% of them singletons. Germline values: CDR1 KGHSH, CDR2 LQKENI. This CDR3 comprises 13 residues. Trimming removed 3 bases from V and 15 bases from J; junction bases left unmatched: 8. All sorted populations exceeded 95% purity. The rearrangement uses TRBV18 and TRBJ2-3, with 11 bases identical to TRBD1. The sequenced sample consisted of naive CD4+ T cells from blood. The sequence was obtained from a man younger than 40 with type 1 diabetes. In nucleotides, the CDR3 is TGTGCCAGCTCACCGCGTCTGGACAGGGGGCCATATTTT. This encodes CASSPRLDRGPYF.